This T cell receptor beta chain was identified during a study of cytomegalovirus exposure and HLA in healthy donors. Whole-study findings and limits: The investigators catalogued 164 TCR beta chains as cytomegalovirus-associated.

60 Vbeta and 13 Jbeta primers were used in PCR. The protocol was immunoSEQ multiplex PCR, while the TCRdb copy is restricted to in-frame clones and leaves out a portion. Of some 120,000 clones in the sample, about 76% are singletons; the top ten hold about 12%. Turning to this clone: Its target is not known.

Germline V lookup: CDR1 MNHEY, CDR2 SVGAGI. The CDR3 is made up of 14 amino acids. V was pared by 6 bases and J by 0 bases, with 11 bases between. The sequenced material came from PBMCs. The chain carries TRBV6-5 and TRBJ1-2, with a tentative D call TRBD1 (5 bases). The TCR originated in a woman aged 60 to 75 in good health and CMV-seropositive. In nucleotides, the CDR3 is TGTGCCAGCAGCTCATGGGGGGCTAACTATGGCTACACCTTC. Its translation: CASSSWGANYGYTF.